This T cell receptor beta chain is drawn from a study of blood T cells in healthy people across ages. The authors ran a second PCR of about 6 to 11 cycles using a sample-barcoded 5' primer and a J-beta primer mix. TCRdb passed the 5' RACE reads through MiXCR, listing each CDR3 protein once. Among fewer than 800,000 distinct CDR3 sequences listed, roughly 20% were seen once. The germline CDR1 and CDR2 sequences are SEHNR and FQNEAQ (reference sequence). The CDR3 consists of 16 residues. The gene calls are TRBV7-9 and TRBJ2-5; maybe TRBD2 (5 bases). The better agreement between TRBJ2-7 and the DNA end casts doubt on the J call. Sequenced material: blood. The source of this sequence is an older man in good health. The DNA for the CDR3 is TGTGCCAGCAGCTGGGTGGGTGAGGCGATAGCGAACGAGCAGTACTTC. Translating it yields CASSWVGEAIANEQYF.